This T cell receptor (beta chain) was sequenced in a study of OX40 agonist ivuxolimab in advanced cancers. Study overall: Patients assigned to dose escalation were diagnosed with hepatocellular carcinoma, melanoma, renal cell or head and neck cancer. There were three patients with partial responses, one having hepatocellular carcinoma and two cutaneous melanoma. Broader study findings: Expanded clones belonging to CD8+ T cells outnumbered, on average, those of CD4+.

Regarding this clone: Its antigen is not known.

V shed 4 bases, J shed 11 bases, and the junction held 6 bases outside the gene matches. Germline V gene lookup returns CDR1 SGHDT and CDR2 YYEEEE. The CDR3 sequence is 13 residues long. The protocol was immunoSEQ multiplex PCR, while the TCRdb copy is restricted to in-frame clones and leaves out a portion. The sample has just over 90,000 clones, approximately 94% seen once; the top ten hold around 3%. The sample consisted of CD4+ or CD8+ T cells sorted from blood, taken in a trial of the OX40 agonist ivuxolimab. The receptor was isolated from an adult with an advanced solid tumor such as melanoma, head and neck, liver or kidney cancer. This sequence joins TRBV5-6 and TRBJ2-6; 7 bases match TRBD1. The chain's CDR3 is CASSLGTVDVLTF. The DNA for the CDR3 is TGTGCCAGCAGCCTCGGGACAGTTGACGTCCTGACTTTC.